This T cell receptor beta chain was found in a study of T-cell memory formation after mild COVID-19. Study outcomes and limitations: Contracting CD4+ clones were located mainly in CM and EM, and CD8+ clones in EMRA.

Germline CDR1 reads SEHNR; CDR2 reads FQNEAQ (reference sequence). The CDR3 is 15 amino acids. With 5 bases removed from V and 6 bases from J, the gap between germline ends came to 18 bases. Constant-segment primers served in 5'RACE that generated TCR alpha and TCR beta cDNA libraries bearing sample barcodes and UMIs. TCRdb reanalysed the 5' RACE reads using MiXCR and keeps one entry per CDR3 protein. Of about 350,000 distinct CDR3 sequences in the sample, roughly an eighth were seen once. This clonotype was counted between two and nine times. Its antigen remains unknown. The receptor comes from a man younger than 35 who had mild COVID-19 (a few samples of this study predate the infection). Cell type and time point are not known. The rearrangement uses TRBV7-9 and TRBJ2-3; TRBD1 or TRBD2 may be the D gene (6 bases each). Sequences were obtained from PBMCs or a T cell subset sorted from them (not recorded which). CDR3 in amino acids: CASSQGTLRSDTQYF. In DNA, the CDR3 is TGTGCCAGCAGCCAGGGGACTTTAAGGTCGGATACGCAGTATTTT.